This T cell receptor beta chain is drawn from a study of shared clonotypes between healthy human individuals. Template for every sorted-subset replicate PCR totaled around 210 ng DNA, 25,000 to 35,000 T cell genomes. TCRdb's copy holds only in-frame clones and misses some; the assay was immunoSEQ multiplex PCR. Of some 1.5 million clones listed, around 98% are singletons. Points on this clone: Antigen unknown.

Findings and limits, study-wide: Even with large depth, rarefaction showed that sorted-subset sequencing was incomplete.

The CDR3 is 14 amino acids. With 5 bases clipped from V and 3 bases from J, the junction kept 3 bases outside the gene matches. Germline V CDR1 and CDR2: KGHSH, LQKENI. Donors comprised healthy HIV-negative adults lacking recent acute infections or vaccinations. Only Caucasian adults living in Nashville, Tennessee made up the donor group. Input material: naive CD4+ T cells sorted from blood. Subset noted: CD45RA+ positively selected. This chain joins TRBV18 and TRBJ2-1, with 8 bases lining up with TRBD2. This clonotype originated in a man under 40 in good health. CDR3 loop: CASSITSGYNEQFF. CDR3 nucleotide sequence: TGTGCCAGCTCAATAACTAGCGGCTACAATGAGCAGTTCTTC.